Presented here are 3 T cell receptor beta chains from one specimen sequenced in a study of blood T cell repertoires in COVID-19 (dated by TCRdb to 2020 to 2022). Preparation of the library involved the immunoSEQ multiplex PCR assay. TCRdb holds this immuneACCESS table with in-frame rearrangements only. Some clones are missing; in checked studies, unresolved V genes explain under half, and the rest has no known cause. A total of over 35,000 clones appear in this sample, less than 85% of them only once. The ten most abundant clones make up 23% of the sample. Sequenced: peripheral blood. Every receptor here comes from a man between 65 and 79 years old with acute or convalescent COVID-19.

This chain links TRBV24-1 with TRBJ2-3, with 7 bases that match TRBD1. This CDR3 has 15 amino acids. Germline V lookup: CDR1 KGHDR, CDR2 SFDVKD. V shed 4 bases, J shed 2 bases, and the junction held 5 bases outside the gene matches. CDR3 bases: TGTGCCACCAGTGACTGGGGACAGACCACAGATACGCAGTATTTT. Translation gives CATSDWGQTTDTQYF.

This rearrangement joins TRBV5-8 to TRBJ1-1; 8 bases match TRBD1. The CDR3 runs to 15 residues. Trimming at V came to 4 bases and at J to 2 bases, leaving 7 bases not matched to a gene. Germline lookup yields CDR1 SGHTS and CDR2 YDEGEE. This chain's CDR3 is CASSPRQGRNTEAFF. The CDR3 DNA reads TGTGCCAGCAGCCCTCGACAGGGGCGAAACACTGAAGCTTTCTTT.

This clone has more than one count but fewer than ten. The V call is TRBV15, the J call TRBJ1-2, with 7 bases identical to TRBD1. This CDR3 is 17 amino acids long. CDR1 LNHNV and CDR2 YYDKDF come from the germline V gene (reference sequence). J gave up 8 bases and V 0 bases, and 15 bases lay outside the gene matches. The CDR3 DNA sequence: TGTGCCACCAGCAGAGATAGAGGACAGGACCTACTATCCGGCTACACCTTC. Translated, it gives CATSRDRGQDLLSGYTF.